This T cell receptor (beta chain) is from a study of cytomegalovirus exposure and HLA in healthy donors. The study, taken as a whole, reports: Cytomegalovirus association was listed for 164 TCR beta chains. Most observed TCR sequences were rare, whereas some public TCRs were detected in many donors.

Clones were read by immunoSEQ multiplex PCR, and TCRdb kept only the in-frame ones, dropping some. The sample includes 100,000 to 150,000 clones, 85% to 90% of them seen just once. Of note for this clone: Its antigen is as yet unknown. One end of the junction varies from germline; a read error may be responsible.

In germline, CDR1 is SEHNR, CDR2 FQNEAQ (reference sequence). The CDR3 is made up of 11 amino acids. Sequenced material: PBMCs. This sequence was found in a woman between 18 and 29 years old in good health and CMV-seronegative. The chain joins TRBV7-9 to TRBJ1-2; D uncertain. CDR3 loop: CASSLAEFCFF. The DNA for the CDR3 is TGTGCCAGCAGCTTAGCTGAGTTCTGCTTCTTC. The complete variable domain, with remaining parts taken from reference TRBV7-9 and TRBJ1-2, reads DTGVSQNPRHKITKRGQNVTFRCDPISEHNRLYWYRQTLGQGPEFLTYFQNEAQLEKSRLLSDRFSAERPKGSFSTLEIQRTEQGDSAMYLCASSLAEFCFFGSGTRLTVV.